This TCR beta chain was captured in a study of metastatic and nonmetastatic thyroid tumors. Study-level information: From malignant and benign thyroid patients, repertoires in blood and in tumor or nodule tissue were compared.

In the original processing: Built for papillary thyroid cancer, a distant-metastasis classifier drew on CDR3 differences across clinicopathological groups. TCRdb re-called clones via MiXCR from the PCR reads. TCRdb assigned the V and J calls; the authors' analysis was not used. In the table there are 39,000 or so clones, roughly half of which are singletons. Prior to thyroid surgery, none of the patients had received any treatment. The CDR3 totals 14 residues. Trimming removed 3 bases from V and 1 base from J; junction bases left unmatched: 2. Germline CDR1 is SGDLS and CDR2 is YYNGEE. The study, taken as a whole, reports: As reported, TCR beta diversity in blood and tumor was significantly higher in malignant thyroid tumors than in benign nodules.

Regarding this clone: The antigen remains unidentified.

The J gene is TRBJ2-3, the V gene TRBV9; 7 positions match TRBD2. This TCR derives from a male donor with papillary thyroid cancer or a benign thyroid nodule (not recorded which). Some clones in this sample may be carry-over from other donors' samples. The source material was tumor tissue. Written as DNA, the CDR3 is TGTGCCAGCAGCGGGGCGGGGGGCACAGATACGCAGTATTTT. It translates to CASSGAGGTDTQYF.